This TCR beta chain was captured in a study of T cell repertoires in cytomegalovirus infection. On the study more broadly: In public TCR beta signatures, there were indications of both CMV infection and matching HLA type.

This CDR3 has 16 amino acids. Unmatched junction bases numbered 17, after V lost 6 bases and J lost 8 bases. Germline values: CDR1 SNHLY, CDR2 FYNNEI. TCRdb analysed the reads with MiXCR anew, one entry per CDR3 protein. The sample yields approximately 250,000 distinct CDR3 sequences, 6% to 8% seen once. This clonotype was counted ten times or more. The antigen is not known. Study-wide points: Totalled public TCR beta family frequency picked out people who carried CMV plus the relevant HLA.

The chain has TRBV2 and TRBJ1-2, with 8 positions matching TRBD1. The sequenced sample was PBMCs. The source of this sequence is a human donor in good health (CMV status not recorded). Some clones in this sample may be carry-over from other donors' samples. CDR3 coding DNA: TGTGCCAGCAGGGACCTCTTGGACAGGGACGTGAACGGCTACACCTTC. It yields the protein CASRDLLDRDVNGYTF.